This TCR beta chain was recovered during a study of a mutant IDH1 vaccine in newly diagnosed glioma. Study-wide findings and caveats: Immune responses arising from the vaccine appeared in around 93% of patients.

With respect to this clone: The antigen remains undetermined.

Method: immunoSEQ multiplex PCR; TCRdb's copy keeps in-frame clones and lacks some. Altogether 90,000 to 100,000 clones are present, over 85% being singletons, with the ten largest covering 0.6% to 0.95%. Regarding time point: week 47, end of study. Vaccinated patients received 300 ug of mutant IDH1 20-mer peptide per dose, with topical imiquimod. Sequences were derived from PBMCs, sampled from a glioma patient whose treatment included an IDH1 peptide vaccine. This receptor was identified in a woman in her forties or fifties with glioma.

The chain's CDR3 is CASSRQGEGTGELFF. For the CDR3, the DNA is TGTGCCAGCAGCCGACAGGGGGAGGGCACCGGGGAGCTGTTTTTT. V and J are TRBV6-6 and TRBJ2-2; 9 bases map to TRBD1. CDR3 length: 15 amino acids. V dropped 6 bases and J dropped 4; count of bases not matched to a gene: 6. Germline CDR1 MNHNY, CDR2 SVGAGI (reference sequence).